The clone carrying this T cell receptor (beta chain) appeared a few times. The antigen is not known. The library was made from cDNA and included unique molecular identifiers. Around 500,000 cDNA molecules came from around 1 to 9.1 million T cells. MiXCR was run by TCRdb on the PCR reads, yielding one entry per CDR3 protein. The data hold some 500,000 distinct CDR3 sequences, with nearly 45% observed a single time. CDR1 SQVTM and CDR2 ANQGSEA come from the germline V gene. CDR3 length equals 16 residues. Trimming removed 6 bases from V and 0 bases from J; junction bases left unmatched: 6. These data originate in a study of post-analysis software for immune sequencing data. General study findings and limits: Multiple sclerosis patients had significantly lower normalized Chao1 diversity than controls. F-measure co-clustering was strong for batch-matched samples. Comparison of patients with controls showed a handful of TRBV segments more frequent in patients, TRBV5-6, TRBV5-1 and TRBV20-1 among them.

This chain uses TRBV29-1 with TRBJ2-5, with 14 bases fitting TRBD2. The TCR comes from a girl aged 10-17 years with multiple sclerosis. The material sequenced was blood. CDR3 coding DNA: TGCAGCGTCTCCGGGACTAGCGGGAGATACCAAGAGACCCAGTACTTC. This gives the protein CSVSGTSGRYQETQYF.